Listed here are 23 T cell receptor beta chains from one sample, sequenced in a study of blood T cell repertoires in COVID-19 (TCRdb year 2020). Library method: the immunoSEQ multiplex PCR assay. Not all clones reach the TCRdb copy of this immuneACCESS table, which keeps in-frame sequences only. Checked studies attribute under half of the gap to unresolved V genes and leave the rest unexplained. The sample table holds fewer than 40,000 clones, of which roughly nine tenths were seen once. The top ten clonotypes cover 20% to 30% of the sample. The sequencing sample was made of peripheral blood. Receptor source: an elderly woman with active or convalescent COVID-19.

The chain carries TRBV21-1 and TRBJ1-3; the tabulated D call, TRBD1, remains unverified against the DNA. TRBV21-1 is a known pseudogene. CDR3 length equals 15 residues. CDR3: CASIDRGPSGNTIYF. The CDR3, as DNA: TGTGCCAGCATCGACAGGGGACCCTCTGGAAACACCATATATTTT.

The chain links TRBV12-5 to TRBJ2-3; TRBD2 might be the D (7 bases). The CDR3 is 16 residues long. Germline CDR1 and CDR2: LGHNT and FRNRAP. V was shortened by 2 bases and J by 5 bases, with 17 bases between the two germline ends. As DNA, the CDR3 is TGTGCTAGTGGTTTGCTTATGGGGGGGCCGGTAGATACGCAGTATTTT. Protein sequence: CASGLLMGGPVDTQYF.

J is TRBJ1-1 and V is TRBV11-2, with TRBD1 matching 9 bases. The J segment lost 3 bases and the V segment lost 7 bases, leaving 12 bases of the junction unmatched. Germline-derived CDR1 and CDR2 are SGHAT and FQNNGV. This CDR3 is 16 amino acids long. The CDR3 here is CASTSLRGQGYTEAFF. The CDR3 coding sequence is TGTGCCAGCACCTCATTGCGGGGACAGGGCTACACTGAAGCTTTCTTT.

This chain links TRBV5-6 with TRBJ1-3; 7 positions agree with TRBD1. CDR3 length: 16 amino acids. The ends lost 4 bases at V and 0 bases at J; junction bases unmatched: 7. Germline V gene sequence: CDR1 SGHDT, CDR2 YYEEEE. The CDR3 DNA reads TGTGCCAGCAGCCCGCCCACAGGGGTCTCTGGAAACACCATATATTTT. This gives the protein CASSPPTGVSGNTIYF.

The chain carries TRBV9 and TRBJ2-3, with TRBD1 matching over 9 bases. The trim removed 3 bases at V and 4 bases at J, leaving 9 bases unmatched. The CDR3 has 16 amino acids. Germline values: CDR1 SGDLS, CDR2 YYNGEE. CDR3 sequence: CASSEGQGVVADTQYF. The CDR3 bases are TGTGCCAGCAGCGAGGGACAGGGCGTAGTCGCAGATACGCAGTATTTT.

V is TRBV7-2 and J is TRBJ1-2, with TRBD1 as a possible D gene (5 bases). This CDR3 spans 14 amino acids. V was trimmed by 3 bases and J by 7 bases, leaving 15 bases between them. Germline CDR1 reads SGHTA; CDR2 reads FQGNSA. CDR3 in amino acids: CASSLRQLLGGYTF. The DNA of the CDR3 is TGTGCCAGCAGCTTGAGACAGTTACTGGGTGGCTACACCTTC.

The CDR3: CASSFLTKETQYF. DNA of the CDR3: TGTGCCAGCAGCTTTTTGACTAAAGAGACCCAGTACTTC. The V gene is TRBV5-4, the J gene TRBJ2-5, with a tentative D call TRBD2 (5 bases). CDR1 and CDR2 (germline): SGHNT, YYREEE (reference sequence). CDR3 length: 13 amino acids. With 2 bases removed from V and 3 bases from J, the gap between germline ends came to 8 bases.

The chain couples TRBV29-1 to TRBJ2-5; 7 positions agree with TRBD1. This CDR3 comprises 12 residues. CDR1 is SQVTM and CDR2 is ANQGSEA in the germline V gene. With 7 bases clipped from V and 4 bases from J, the junction kept 6 bases outside the gene matches. This chain's CDR3 is CSATGFSETQYF. As DNA, the CDR3 is TGCAGCGCGACAGGGTTTTCAGAGACCCAGTACTTC.

The rearrangement uses TRBV24-1 and TRBJ2-1; 7 bases fit TRBD2. The CDR3 consists of 14 residues. The V and J ends lost 5 bases and 8 bases, in that order; junction bases with no gene match: 8. Germline CDR1 KGHDR, CDR2 SFDVKD. The CDR3: CATSVPGRDDEQFF. The CDR3 DNA follows: TGTGCCACCAGTGTCCCAGGGAGGGACGATGAGCAGTTCTTC.

The rearrangement joins TRBV7-2 to TRBJ2-3, with D perhaps TRBD2 (7 bases). Germline CDR1 is SGHTA and CDR2 is FQGNSA. Trimming pared 1 base from V and 4 bases from J, leaving 12 bases between. The CDR3 totals 15 residues. CDR3 residues: CASSLEGGHADTQYF. CDR3 coding DNA: TGTGCCAGCAGCTTAGAGGGGGGGCACGCAGATACGCAGTATTTT.

The rearrangement links TRBV5-1 to TRBJ1-4; no definite D call. In germline, CDR1 is SGHRS, CDR2 YFSETQ. The CDR3 consists of 13 residues. V lost 4 bases and J 8 bases, leaving 12 bases between the germline ends. CDR3 DNA: TGCGCCAGCAGCCCCACCGGGGAAGAAAAACTGTTTTTT. Protein product: CASSPTGEEKLFF.

The CDR3 DNA reads TGCAGCGTAGGGACAGGACCTAACTATGGCTACACCTTC. As protein: CSVGTGPNYGYTF. The chain recombines TRBV29-1 with TRBJ1-2; 8 nucleotides line up with TRBD1. The trim removed 6 bases at V and 0 bases at J, leaving 3 bases unmatched. This CDR3 is built from 13 residues. The germline V gene has CDR1 SQVTM and CDR2 ANQGSEA.

The chain employs TRBV30 and TRBJ1-6; 7 bases align to TRBD1. Germline assignment: CDR1 GTSNPN and CDR2 SVGIG (reference sequence). The trim removed 0 bases at V and 9 bases at J, leaving 5 bases unmatched. The CDR3 sequence is 14 residues long. The CDR3 loop is CAWSVQGVSSPLHF. Here the CDR3 DNA reads TGTGCCTGGAGTGTTCAGGGGGTGAGTTCACCCCTCCACTTT.

This chain links TRBV15 with TRBJ2-1, with 10 bases fitting TRBD1. Unmatched junction bases numbered 3, after V lost 1 base and J lost 6 bases. Germline CDR1 reads LNHNV; CDR2 reads YYDKDF (reference sequence). CDR3 size: 15 residues. Here the CDR3 DNA reads TGTGCCACCAGCAGAGGGGGACAGGGGACCAATGAGCAGTTCTTC. Protein: CATSRGGQGTNEQFF.

The V gene is TRBV12-3 or TRBV12-4, the J gene TRBJ1-2; D is unresolved. Trimming took 2 bases from V and 3 from J, leaving 4 bases between them. This CDR3 spans 12 amino acids. CDR3 region: CASSLRDYGYTF. The CDR3 region has the DNA TGTGCCAGCAGTTTACGCGACTATGGCTACACCTTC.

This clone was detected once. The CDR3 DNA follows: TGTGCCAGCAGTGAACGGGGTTGGGGCGAGCAGTACTTC. Translation: CASSERGWGEQYF. This chain links TRBV25-1 with TRBJ2-7; D may be TRBD2 (5 bases). Trimming took 2 bases from V and 6 from J, leaving 11 bases between them. Germline V gene lookup returns CDR1 MGHDK and CDR2 SYGVNS. This CDR3 comprises 13 residues.

The rearrangement links TRBV7-8 to TRBJ2-3, with D perhaps matching TRBD1 (6 bases). Germline V gene lookup returns CDR1 SGHVS and CDR2 FQNEAQ. CDR3 length: 15 residues. Trimming removed 3 bases at V and 2 bases at J, with 12 bases between. CDR3 bases: TGTGCCAGCAGCTTGCTGGGGGCAACCACAGATACGCAGTATTTT. It yields the protein CASSLLGATTDTQYF.

This chain links TRBV11-2 with TRBJ1-1, with TRBD1 matching over 8 bases. V shed 5 bases and J 7 bases; nucleotides not matched to a gene: 12. CDR1 is SGHAT and CDR2 is FQNNGV in the germline V gene. The CDR3 sequence is 15 residues long. In DNA form, the CDR3 reads TGTGCCAGCAGCCGGGACAGGCCGGCTAGTCGTGAAGCTTTCTTT. Its translation is CASSRDRPASREAFF.

This rearrangement joins TRBV18 to TRBJ1-1; 7 positions match TRBD1. Germline trimming cut 2 bases from V and 1 base from J; bases unmatched to any gene: 4. The CDR3 sequence is 15 residues long. From germline, CDR1 is KGHSH and CDR2 LQKENI. The CDR3 DNA sequence: TGTGCCAGCTCACCAATCGGACAGGCGAACACTGAAGCTTTCTTT. This translates into CASSPIGQANTEAFF. The variable domain in full, completed from reference TRBV18 and TRBJ1-1, reads NAGVMQNPRHLVRRRGQEARLRCSPMKGHSHVYWYRQLPEEGLKFMVYLQKENIIDESGMPKERFSAEFPKEGPSILRIQQVVRGDSAAYFCASSPIGQANTEAFFGQGTRLTVV.

V and J are TRBV27 and TRBJ2-7; 8 bases map to TRBD1. Germline V CDR1 and CDR2: MNHEY, SMNVEV (reference sequence). This CDR3 contains 15 residues. V gave up 0 bases and J gave up 2 bases; unmatched junction bases: 3. The CDR3 sequence: CASSLSQGGTYEQYF. The CDR3 nucleotides are TGTGCCAGCAGTTTATCACAGGGGGGAACCTACGAGCAGTACTTC.

The V gene is TRBV13, the J gene TRBJ2-1; TRBD1 agrees at 12 bases. The CDR3 consists of 15 residues. Trimming took 4 bases from V and 8 from J; bases not matched to a gene: 6. Per the germline V gene, CDR1 is PRHDT and CDR2 is FYEKMQ (reference sequence). The CDR3 reads CASSSGQGAADEQFF. The CDR3 DNA sequence: TGTGCCAGCAGCTCGGGACAGGGGGCAGCGGATGAGCAGTTCTTC.

This chain uses TRBV21-1 with TRBJ2-7; whether TRBD2, the table's D call, matches the DNA was not checked. TRBV21-1 is tagged as a pseudogene. This CDR3 contains 16 residues. The CDR3 nucleotides read TGTGCCACCTTTAAGGAGACTAGCGGGGGACACTACGAGCAGTACTTC. Translating gives CATFKETSGGHYEQYF.

This clone was seen a few times. The junction and the germline gene differ at one end; a read error may be behind it. The J gene is TRBJ1-2, the V gene TRBV19; no definite D call. CDR1 is LNHDA, CDR2 SQIVND, per germline (reference sequence). The CDR3 has 12 residues. DNA of the CDR3: TGTGCCAGTAGTATAGACGCCACCTCCTACTCCTTC. Protein: CASSIDATSYSF.